The 22 T cell receptor beta chains given below trace back to one sample, sequenced in a study of T and B cells in COVID-19 patients. From blood, roughly 220-550 ng of genomic DNA served as TRB template. Multiplex PCR with BIOMED2 TRB-A/B primer pools amplified TRB rearrangements. TCRdb passed the multiplex PCR reads through MiXCR, listing each CDR3 protein once. The sample lists approximately 6,400 distinct CDR3 sequences; about a quarter were seen once. Sequencing input: blood. These receptors originate from a human donor with active COVID-19.

By share, this clonotype counts as medium-sized. V and J are TRBV19 and TRBJ1-1, with D uncertain. V lost 5 bases, J lost 4 bases, and 17 bases lay in between. This CDR3 comprises 15 residues. Germline CDR1 and CDR2: LNHDA and SQIVND (reference sequence). The DNA for the CDR3 is TGTGCCAGTAGTGGGCCTTTGGCCCTGTCCACTGAAGCTTTCTTT. This translates into CASSGPLALSTEAFF.

The sample holds a few counts of this clonotype. The chain couples TRBV7-2 to TRBJ2-5; D remains ambiguous. Deletions cut 1 base from V and 2 bases from J, with 8 bases between. The germline CDR1 and CDR2 sequences are SGHTA and FQGNSA. The CDR3 consists of 14 residues. The CDR3 DNA follows: TGTGCCAGCAGCTTAGATGGGCTTCAAGAGACCCAGTACTTC. Its translation is CASSLDGLQETQYF.

This clonotype is medium-sized by share. The chain recombines TRBV6-5 with TRBJ2-3; a possible D gene is TRBD1 (6 bases). The germline gives CDR1 MNHEY, CDR2 SVGAGI. CDR3 length: 14 residues. The V end lost 5 bases, the J end lost 6 bases, and 15 bases lay between the germline ends. Here the CDR3 reads CASSELQGADTQYF. CDR3 in DNA: TGTGCCAGCAGTGAACTACAGGGCGCGGATACGCAGTATTTT.

Within the sample, this clonotype is medium-sized. The chain recombines TRBV5-4 with TRBJ2-5; D is ambiguous. Trimming took off 1 base at V and 3 bases at J, with 10 bases between the two ends. CDR3 length equals 14 residues. Germline V gene sequence: CDR1 SGHNT, CDR2 YYREEE (reference sequence). The chain's CDR3 is CASSLWPGKETQYF. DNA for the CDR3: TGTGCCAGCAGCTTGTGGCCAGGCAAAGAGACCCAGTACTTC.

This clonotype is medium-sized (0.01 to 0.1%) in the sample. The chain has TRBV19 and TRBJ2-4; 7 nucleotides line up with TRBD1. The V segment lost 9 bases and the J segment 5 bases; nucleotides outside the gene matches: 10. Per germline, CDR1 LNHDA and CDR2 SQIVND (reference sequence). The CDR3 runs to 14 residues. CDR3 protein: CASIRRQGENIQYF. The CDR3 DNA follows: TGTGCCAGCATCAGAAGACAGGGAGAAAACATTCAGTACTTC.

This clonotype came up a few times. This chain joins TRBV4-1 and TRBJ2-3; 8 nucleotides line up with TRBD2. The V gene's germline CDR1 is MGHRA and CDR2 YSYEKL. The CDR3 consists of 17 residues. Trimming took 0 bases from V and 0 from J; bases not matched to a gene: 5. In DNA form, the CDR3 reads TGCGCCAGCAGCCAAGATTTCAGCGGGGGTAGCACAGATACGCAGTATTTT. This translates into CASSQDFSGGSTDTQYF.

The chain carries TRBV12-3 or TRBV12-4 and TRBJ1-6; the D gene is possibly TRBD1 (5 bases). The V end lost 6 bases, the J end lost 7 bases, and 13 bases lay between the germline ends. The CDR3 spans 14 residues. The CDR3 nucleotides are TGTGCCAGCAGGACAGCGACCTCGAATTCACCCCTCCACTTT. Protein sequence: CASRTATSNSPLHF.

The gene calls are TRBV10-3 and TRBJ1-2; 9 bases are shared with TRBD1. V lost 7 bases and J lost 7; bases outside the gene matches: 4. This CDR3 contains 12 residues. From germline, CDR1 is ENHRY and CDR2 SYGVKD. The DNA of the CDR3 is TGTGCCATCATTCGACAGGGGGGTGGCTACACCTTC. Its translation: CAIIRQGGGYTF.

By sample fraction, this clonotype is medium-sized. The genes are TRBV5-3 and TRBJ2-7; tentatively, D is TRBD1 (5 bases). TRBV5-3 falls under the ORF class, with uncertain function. Trimming cost V 0 bases and J 0 bases, with 10 bases left between them. This CDR3 is 15 amino acids long. The CDR3 region has the DNA TGTGCCAGAAGCTTGGAGAACAGGTCCTCCTACGAGCAGTACTTC. This translates into CARSLENRSSYEQYF.

By frequency in the sample, this clonotype is medium-sized. The rearrangement joins TRBV12-3 or TRBV12-4 to TRBJ2-3; 10 nucleotides agree with TRBD2. With V trimmed by 7 bases and J by 5 bases, 9 bases remained unmatched. The CDR3 is 15 amino acids. The CDR3, as DNA: TGTGCCAGCACCGCTAGGTCTAGCGGGGGAGATACGCAGTATTTT. Its translation is CASTARSSGGDTQYF.

This clonotype is categorized as medium-sized. The rearrangement joins TRBV18 to TRBJ1-6, with 7 nucleotides matching TRBD1. Germline V CDR1 and CDR2: KGHSH, LQKENI. This CDR3 region has 16 residues. The ends lost 8 bases at V and 6 bases at J; junction bases unmatched: 13. CDR3: CASATQAGTANSPLHF. In DNA, the CDR3 is TGTGCCAGCGCGACCCAAGCAGGGACAGCTAATTCACCCCTCCACTTT.

The genes are TRBV11-2 and TRBJ2-2, with a possible D match to TRBD2 (5 bases). The CDR3 contains 13 residues. Trimming left V 5 bases short and J 7 bases short, with 11 bases between. Germline V gives CDR1 SGHAT, CDR2 FQNNGV. The CDR3 region is CASSPMAGGELFF. DNA of the CDR3: TGTGCCAGCAGCCCTATGGCGGGCGGGGAGCTGTTTTTT.

This clonotype turned up a few times. The gene calls are TRBV7-2 and TRBJ2-5; 7 bases agree with TRBD1. The CDR3 sequence is 14 residues long. Germline trimming cut 5 bases from V and 3 bases from J; bases unmatched to any gene: 6. Germline V gene data show CDR1 as SGHTA and CDR2 as FQGNSA. The CDR3 loop is CASSPGTEKETQYF. The CDR3 region has the DNA TGTGCCAGCAGCCCCGGGACAGAGAAAGAGACCCAGTACTTC.

This CDR3 reads CASSYSTGTGLYEQYF. Here the CDR3 DNA reads TGTGCCAGCAGTTACTCGACCGGGACAGGTCTCTACGAGCAGTACTTC. This chain connects TRBV6-5 to TRBJ2-7; the match to TRBD1 covers 8 bases. This CDR3 is built from 16 residues. Trimming cost V 0 bases and J 3 bases; bases outside gene matches: 7. The germline gives CDR1 MNHEY, CDR2 SVGAGI.

By sample share, this clonotype is medium-sized. The chain joins TRBV30 to TRBJ2-5; a possible D gene is TRBD1 (5 bases). The V end was cut by 6 bases, the J end by 0 bases, with 14 bases between. This CDR3 contains 14 residues. From germline, CDR1 is GTSNPN and CDR2 SVGIG (reference sequence). CDR3 DNA sequence: TGTGCCTGCTCAAGGGGCTTGTACCAAGAGACCCAGTACTTC. Encoded protein: CACSRGLYQETQYF. Full variable domain (remainder filled in from reference TRBV30 and TRBJ2-5): SQTIHQWPATLVQPVGSPLSLECTVEGTSNPNLYWYRQAAGRGLQLLFYSVGIGQISSEVPQNLSASRPQDRQFILSSKKLLLSDSGFYLCACSRGLYQETQYFGPGTRLLVL.

In the case of this clonotype: The germline gene is not matched at one end of the junction; a read error may be the cause. The chain uses TRBV4-3 and TRBJ1-2; 8 bases agree with TRBD1. There are 14 residues in the CDR3. CDR1 is LGHNA and CDR2 is YSLEER in the germline V gene. The DNA of the CDR3 is TGCGCCAGCAGCCAAGATCTGGGGACAGGCCATGCGAAGTTC. Amino acids: CASSQDLGTGHAKF.

This clonotype was seen a handful of times. The chain uses TRBV14 and TRBJ2-1; D is uncertain. The germline CDR1 and CDR2 sequences are SGHDN and FVKESK. V shed 1 base and J shed 9 bases, with 13 bases lying between them. This CDR3 contains 14 residues. The CDR3 is CASSQVKPAAEQFF. The CDR3 DNA reads TGTGCCAGCAGCCAAGTGAAACCCGCAGCTGAGCAGTTCTTC.

V is TRBV11-2 and J is TRBJ2-3, with 8 nucleotides matching TRBD1. The V and J ends lost 5 bases and 4 bases, in that order; junction bases with no gene match: 8. Germline V CDR1 and CDR2: SGHAT, FQNNGV. The CDR3 has 15 amino acids. In DNA form, the CDR3 reads TGTGCCAGCAGCAAACAGGGGGAAGTCTCAGATACGCAGTATTTT. Protein: CASSKQGEVSDTQYF. Using reference TRBV11-2 and TRBJ2-3 for the parts outside the CDR3, the full variable domain is EAGVAQSPRYKIIEKRQSVAFWCNPISGHATLYWYQQILGQGPKLLIQFQNNGVVDDSQLPKDRFSAERLKGVDSTLKIQPAKLEDSAVYLCASSKQGEVSDTQYFGPGTRLTVL.

This chain joins TRBV5-4 and TRBJ1-6, with TRBD1 as a possible D gene (6 bases). The germline V gene encodes CDR1 SGHNT and CDR2 YYREEE (reference sequence). The CDR3 has 15 residues. The ends were cut back, 4 bases at V and 5 bases at J, with 13 bases in the middle. The CDR3, as DNA: TGTGCCAGCAGCCGCAGCGGGGGCCATAATTCACCCCTCCACTTT. Encoded protein: CASSRSGGHNSPLHF.

There are a few counts of this clonotype. This chain uses TRBV5-1 with TRBJ2-2; 7 positions match TRBD1. CDR3 size: 14 residues. Trimming cost V 4 bases and J 7 bases; bases outside gene matches: 7. Germline lookup yields CDR1 SGHRS and CDR2 YFSETQ. In DNA form, the CDR3 reads TGCGCCAGCAGCACCCAGGGGGTTGACGGGGAGCTGTTTTTT. Translation: CASSTQGVDGELFF.

This clonotype has only one observation. V usage is TRBV6-5 and J usage is TRBJ2-3; 11 positions match TRBD2. The trim removed 1 base at V and 1 base at J, leaving 10 bases unmatched. Looked up from germline, CDR1 is MNHEY and CDR2 is SVGAGI. The CDR3 totals 19 residues. CDR3 protein: CASSYWFTNSGGGTDTQYF. In DNA form, the CDR3 reads TGTGCCAGCAGTTACTGGTTCACCAATAGCGGGGGGGGCACAGATACGCAGTATTTT.

This clonotype is medium-sized within its sample. The chain employs TRBV6-2 or TRBV6-3 and TRBJ1-6, with a weak D call TRBD1 (5 bases). The CDR3 extends over 14 amino acids. The V gene's germline CDR1 is MNHEY and CDR2 SVGEGT. V dropped 0 bases and J dropped 7 bases, with 7 bases sitting between them. CDR3 nucleotides: TGTGCCAGCAGTTACTCGGGGCGAAATTCACCCCTCCACTTT. Translation: CASSYSGRNSPLHF.